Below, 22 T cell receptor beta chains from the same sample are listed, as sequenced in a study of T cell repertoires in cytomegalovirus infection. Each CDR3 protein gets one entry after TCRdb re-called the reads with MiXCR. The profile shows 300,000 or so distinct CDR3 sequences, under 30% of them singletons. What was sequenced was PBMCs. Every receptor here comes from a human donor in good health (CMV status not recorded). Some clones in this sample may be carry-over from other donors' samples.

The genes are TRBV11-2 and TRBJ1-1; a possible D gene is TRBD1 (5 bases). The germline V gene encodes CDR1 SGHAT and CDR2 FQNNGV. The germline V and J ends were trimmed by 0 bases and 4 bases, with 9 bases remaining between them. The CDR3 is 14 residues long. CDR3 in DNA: TGTGCCAGCAGCTTAGACAGGGTGGGCACTGAAGCTTTCTTT. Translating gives CASSLDRVGTEAFF.

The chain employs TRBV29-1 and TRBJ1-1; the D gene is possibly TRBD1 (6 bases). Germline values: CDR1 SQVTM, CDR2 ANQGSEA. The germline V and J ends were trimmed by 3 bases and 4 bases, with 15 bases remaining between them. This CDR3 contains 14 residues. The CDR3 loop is CSVDLQGMGTEAFF. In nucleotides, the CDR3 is TGCAGCGTTGACCTACAGGGTATGGGCACTGAAGCTTTCTTT.

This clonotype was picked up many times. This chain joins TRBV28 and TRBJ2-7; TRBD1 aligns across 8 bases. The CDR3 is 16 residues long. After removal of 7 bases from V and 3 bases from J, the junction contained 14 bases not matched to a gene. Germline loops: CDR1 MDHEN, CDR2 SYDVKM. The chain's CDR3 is CASKPSRRDRSYEQYF. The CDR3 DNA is TGTGCCAGCAAACCCTCCCGCCGGGACAGGAGCTACGAGCAGTACTTC.

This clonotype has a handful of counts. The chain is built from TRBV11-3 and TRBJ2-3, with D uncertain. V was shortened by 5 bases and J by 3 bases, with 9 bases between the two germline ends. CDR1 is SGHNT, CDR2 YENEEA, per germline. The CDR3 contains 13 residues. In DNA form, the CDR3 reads TGTGCCAGCAGCGCCTATATTACAGATACGCAGTATTTT. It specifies CASSAYITDTQYF.

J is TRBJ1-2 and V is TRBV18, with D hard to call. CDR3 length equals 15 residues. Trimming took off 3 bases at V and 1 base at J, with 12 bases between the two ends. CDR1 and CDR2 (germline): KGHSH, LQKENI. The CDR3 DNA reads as TGTGCCAGCTCACCCTCGGTCAACCTTAACTATGGCTACACCTTC. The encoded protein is CASSPSVNLNYGYTF.

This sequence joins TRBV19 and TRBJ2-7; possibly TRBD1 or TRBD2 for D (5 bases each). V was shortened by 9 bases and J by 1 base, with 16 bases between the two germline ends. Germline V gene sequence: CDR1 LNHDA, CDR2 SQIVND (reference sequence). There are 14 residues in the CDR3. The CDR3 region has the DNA TGTGCCAGCTGGGACGGTACGAATTCCTACGAGCAGTACTTC. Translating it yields CASWDGTNSYEQYF.

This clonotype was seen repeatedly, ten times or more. This CDR3 reads CASSLGRDPAKNIQYF. The CDR3 DNA reads as TGTGCCAGCAGCTTAGGAAGGGACCCGGCCAAAAACATTCAGTACTTC. The chain joins TRBV7-2 to TRBJ2-4; D may correspond to TRBD1 or TRBD2 (5 bases each). CDR1 is SGHTA and CDR2 is FQGNSA in the germline V gene. Trimming took off 1 base at V and 1 base at J, with 11 bases between the two ends. This CDR3 spans 16 amino acids.

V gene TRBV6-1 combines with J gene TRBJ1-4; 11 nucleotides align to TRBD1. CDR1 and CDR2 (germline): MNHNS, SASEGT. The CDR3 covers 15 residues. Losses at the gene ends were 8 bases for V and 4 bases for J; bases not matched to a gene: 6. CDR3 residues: CASSRTGGRNEKLFF. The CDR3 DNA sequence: TGTGCCAGCTCAAGGACAGGGGGCCGTAATGAAAAACTGTTTTTT.

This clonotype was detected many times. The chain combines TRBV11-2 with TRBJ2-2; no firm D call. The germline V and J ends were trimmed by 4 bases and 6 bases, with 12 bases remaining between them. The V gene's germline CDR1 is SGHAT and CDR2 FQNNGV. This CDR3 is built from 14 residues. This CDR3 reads CASSSLNSPGELFF. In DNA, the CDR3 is TGTGCCAGCAGCTCCTTAAACAGTCCCGGGGAGCTGTTTTTT.

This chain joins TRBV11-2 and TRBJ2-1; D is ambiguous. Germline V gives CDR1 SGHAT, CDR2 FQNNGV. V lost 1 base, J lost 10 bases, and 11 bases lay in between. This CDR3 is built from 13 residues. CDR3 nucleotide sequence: TGTGCCAGCAGCTTAGGGCCCTTAACCGAGCAGTTCTTC. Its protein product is CASSLGPLTEQFF. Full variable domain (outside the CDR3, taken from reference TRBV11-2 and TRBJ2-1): EAGVAQSPRYKIIEKRQSVAFWCNPISGHATLYWYQQILGQGPKLLIQFQNNGVVDDSQLPKDRFSAERLKGVDSTLKIQPAKLEDSAVYLCASSLGPLTEQFFGPGTRLTVL.

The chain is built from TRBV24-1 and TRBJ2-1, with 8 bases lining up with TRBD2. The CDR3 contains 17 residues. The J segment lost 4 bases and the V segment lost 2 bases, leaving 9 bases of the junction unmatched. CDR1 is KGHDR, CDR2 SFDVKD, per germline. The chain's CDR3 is CATSDSPGGLAYNEQFF. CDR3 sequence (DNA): TGTGCCACCAGTGATTCCCCCGGTGGACTAGCTTACAATGAGCAGTTCTTC.

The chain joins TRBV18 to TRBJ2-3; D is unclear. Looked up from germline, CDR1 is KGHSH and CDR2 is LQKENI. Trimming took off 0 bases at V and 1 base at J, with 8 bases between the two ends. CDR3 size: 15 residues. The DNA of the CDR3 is TGTGCCAGCTCACCACCGCGGCAGGGCACAGATACGCAGTATTTT. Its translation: CASSPPRQGTDTQYF.

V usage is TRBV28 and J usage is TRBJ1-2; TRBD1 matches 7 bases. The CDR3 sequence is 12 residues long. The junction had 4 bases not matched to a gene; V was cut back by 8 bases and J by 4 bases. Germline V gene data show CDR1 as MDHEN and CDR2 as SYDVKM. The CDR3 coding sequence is TGTGCCAGCGGCCGGGACAGCTATGGCTACACCTTC. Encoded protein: CASGRDSYGYTF.

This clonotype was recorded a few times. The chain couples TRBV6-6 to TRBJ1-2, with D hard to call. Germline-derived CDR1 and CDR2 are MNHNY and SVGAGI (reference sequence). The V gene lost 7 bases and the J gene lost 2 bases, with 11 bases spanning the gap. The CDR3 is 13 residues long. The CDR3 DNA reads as TGTGCCAGCAACAGAGACGGAAACTATGGCTACACCTTC. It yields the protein CASNRDGNYGYTF.

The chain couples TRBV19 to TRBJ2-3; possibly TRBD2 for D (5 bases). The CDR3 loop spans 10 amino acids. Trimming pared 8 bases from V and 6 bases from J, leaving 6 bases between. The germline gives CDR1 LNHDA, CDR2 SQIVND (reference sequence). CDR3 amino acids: CASRGDTQYF. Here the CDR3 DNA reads TGTGCCAGTCGGGGTGATACGCAGTATTTT.

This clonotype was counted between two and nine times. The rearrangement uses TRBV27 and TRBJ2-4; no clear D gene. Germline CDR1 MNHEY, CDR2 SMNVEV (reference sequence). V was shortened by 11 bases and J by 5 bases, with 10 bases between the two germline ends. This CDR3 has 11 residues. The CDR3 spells CAPREENIQYF. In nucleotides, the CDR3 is TGTGCCCCCCGAGAGGAAAACATTCAGTACTTC.

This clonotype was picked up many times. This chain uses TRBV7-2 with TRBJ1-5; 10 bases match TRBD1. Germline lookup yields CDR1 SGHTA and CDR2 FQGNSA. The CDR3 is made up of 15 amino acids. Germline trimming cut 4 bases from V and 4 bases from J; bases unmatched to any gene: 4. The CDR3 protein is CASSSGTGANQPQHF. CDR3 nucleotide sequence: TGTGCCAGCAGCTCCGGGACAGGGGCAAATCAGCCCCAGCATTTT.

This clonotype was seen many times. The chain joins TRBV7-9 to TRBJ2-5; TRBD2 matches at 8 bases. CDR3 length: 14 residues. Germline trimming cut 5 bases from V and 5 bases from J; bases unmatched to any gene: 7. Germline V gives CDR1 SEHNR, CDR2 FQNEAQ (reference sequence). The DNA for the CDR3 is TGTGCCAGCAGCGCTCCGGGAGGGGTTGAGACCCAGTACTTC. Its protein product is CASSAPGGVETQYF.

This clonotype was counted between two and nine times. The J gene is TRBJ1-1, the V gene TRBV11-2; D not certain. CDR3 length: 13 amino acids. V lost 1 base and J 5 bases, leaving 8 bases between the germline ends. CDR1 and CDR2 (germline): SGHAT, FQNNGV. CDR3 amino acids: CASSLVRQTEAFF. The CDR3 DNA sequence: TGTGCCAGCAGCTTAGTAAGGCAGACTGAAGCTTTCTTT.

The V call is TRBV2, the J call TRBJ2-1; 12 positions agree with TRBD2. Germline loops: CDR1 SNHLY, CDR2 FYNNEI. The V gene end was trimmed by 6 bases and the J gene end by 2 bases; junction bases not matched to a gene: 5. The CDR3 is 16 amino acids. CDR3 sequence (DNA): TGTGCCAGCAGGGTGACTAGCGGGAGTCCCTACAATGAGCAGTTCTTC. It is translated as CASRVTSGSPYNEQFF.

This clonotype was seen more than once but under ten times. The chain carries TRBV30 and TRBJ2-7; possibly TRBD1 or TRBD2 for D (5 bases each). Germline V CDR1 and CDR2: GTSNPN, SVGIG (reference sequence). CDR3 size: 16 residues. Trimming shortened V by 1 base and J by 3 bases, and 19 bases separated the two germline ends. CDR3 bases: TGTGCCTGGAGTGCCCCCCGGTCCGGGGCCGGCTACGAGCAGTACTTC. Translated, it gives CAWSAPRSGAGYEQYF.

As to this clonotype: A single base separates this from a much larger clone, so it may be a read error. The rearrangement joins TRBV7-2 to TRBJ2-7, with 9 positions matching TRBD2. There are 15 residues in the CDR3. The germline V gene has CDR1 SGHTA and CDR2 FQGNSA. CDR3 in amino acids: CASSPSGTPHHEQNF. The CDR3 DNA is TGTGCCAGCAGCCCTAGCGGGACCCCCCACCACGAGCAGAACTTC.